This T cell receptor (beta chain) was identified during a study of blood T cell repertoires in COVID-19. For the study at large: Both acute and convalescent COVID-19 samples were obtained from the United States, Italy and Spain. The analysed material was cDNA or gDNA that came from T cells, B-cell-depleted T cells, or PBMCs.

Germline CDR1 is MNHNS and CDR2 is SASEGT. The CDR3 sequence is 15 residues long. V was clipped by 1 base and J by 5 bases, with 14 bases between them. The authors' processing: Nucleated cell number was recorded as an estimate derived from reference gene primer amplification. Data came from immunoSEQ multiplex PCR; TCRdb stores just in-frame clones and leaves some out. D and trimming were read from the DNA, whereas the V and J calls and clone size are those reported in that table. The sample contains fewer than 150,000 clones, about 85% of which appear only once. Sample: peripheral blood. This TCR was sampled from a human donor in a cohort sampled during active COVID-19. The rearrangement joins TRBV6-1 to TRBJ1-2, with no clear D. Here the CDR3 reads CASSEGLGAGYGYTF. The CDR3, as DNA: TGTGCCAGCAGTGAAGGGCTCGGTGCGGGGTATGGCTACACCTTC.